The present TCR beta chain was sequenced within a study of CD8 T cells in Susac syndrome. The germline V gene encodes CDR1 MNHEY and CDR2 SVGEGT. The CDR3 extends over 14 amino acids. V shed 9 bases, J shed 5 bases, and the junction held 10 bases outside the gene matches. RNA amounts of about 0.5 to 1 ug underwent reverse transcription with random hexamers. From the immunoSEQ multiplex PCR reads, TCRdb called clonotypes with MiXCR, one entry per CDR3 protein. The repertoire consists of 160,000 or so distinct CDR3 sequences, with about 91% occurring once and the leading ten covering 0.065% to 0.1%. Controls matched for sex and age were healthy donors. The authors negatively isolated CD8+ and CD4+ T cells and FACS-enriched TEMRA cells.

This clonotype originated in a human donor in good health. Sequences were obtained from CD4+ T cells from PBMCs. The V gene is TRBV6-2 or TRBV6-3, the J gene TRBJ2-1, with 7 bases matching TRBD1. CDR3 DNA: TGTGCCAGACCGGCCCGGACAGGACACAATGAGCAGTTCTTC. This codes for CARPARTGHNEQFF.